These 28 T cell receptor beta chains share one sample of origin, sequenced in a study of early T cells in non-severe SARS-CoV-2 infection. TCRdb re-called the 5' RACE reads through MiXCR, storing one row per CDR3 protein. The sample has fewer than 35,000 distinct CDR3 sequences, about 4.6% seen once; the top ten hold about an eighth. Specimen: whole blood. All receptors derive from an adult who was a healthcare worker with PCR-confirmed SARS-CoV-2 infection or an uninfected control (not recorded which).

Many counts were recorded for this clonotype. The CDR3 region is CASPRTENTGELFF. The CDR3 region has the DNA TGTGCCAGCCCACGGACAGAGAACACCGGGGAGCTGTTTTTT. The genes are TRBV18 and TRBJ2-2, with D maybe TRBD1 (6 bases). V lost 8 bases and J lost 1, with 11 bases in between. Germline V gives CDR1 KGHSH, CDR2 LQKENI. The CDR3 is 14 residues long.

This clonotype came up many times. The chain carries TRBV28 and TRBJ2-2, with 10 bases aligning to TRBD1. CDR3 size: 17 residues. V gave up 4 bases and J gave up 4 bases; unmatched junction bases: 9. Germline lookup yields CDR1 MDHEN and CDR2 SYDVKM. The CDR3 reads CASSSLAGTGVTGELFF. The CDR3 region has the DNA TGTGCCAGCAGTTCCCTCGCCGGGACAGGGGTCACCGGGGAGCTGTTTTTT.

This clonotype was detected only a few times. V usage is TRBV7-9 and J usage is TRBJ2-1; 11 bases agree with TRBD2. The V segment lost 5 bases and the J segment 9 bases; nucleotides outside the gene matches: 3. The CDR3 is 13 residues long. The germline CDR1 and CDR2 sequences are SEHNR and FQNEAQ (reference sequence). The CDR3 reads CASSPSGRTEQFF. The CDR3 DNA sequence: TGTGCCAGCAGCCCTAGCGGGAGGACTGAGCAGTTCTTC.

The sample holds many counts of this clonotype. The V gene is TRBV21-1, the J gene TRBJ2-7; the tabulated D call, TRBD2, remains unverified against the DNA. TRBV21-1 is labeled a pseudogene. The CDR3 extends over 16 amino acids. This CDR3 reads CASSKLAGGPTYEQYF. The CDR3 region has the DNA TGTGCCAGCAGCAAGCTAGCGGGAGGACCCACCTACGAGCAGTACTTC.

In DNA, the CDR3 is TGTGCCAGCAGTTTATCTGAGGGCAACTATGGCTACACCTTC. This translates into CASSLSEGNYGYTF. The chain employs TRBV27 and TRBJ1-2; D is uncertain. The V and J ends lost 0 bases and 2 bases respectively, with 7 bases between them. CDR1 MNHEY and CDR2 SMNVEV come from the germline V gene (reference sequence). The CDR3 runs to 14 residues.

Worth noting for this clonotype: This may be a read error: a much more frequent sequence differs by one nucleotide. The rearrangement uses TRBV7-9 and TRBJ2-3; TRBD2 agrees at 7 bases. Germline CDR1 is SEHNR and CDR2 is FQNEAQ (reference sequence). CDR3 length equals 16 residues. The J segment lost 4 bases and the V segment lost 2 bases, leaving 9 bases of the junction unmatched. CDR3 in amino acids: CASSLPREGGSDTQYF. DNA for the CDR3: TGTGCCAGCAGCTTACCGCGTGAGGGAGGGTCAGATACGCAGTATTTT.

This clonotype was observed at least ten times. The CDR3 DNA follows: TGTGCCAGAAGTGACAGGACACCAATGAACACCGGGGAGCTGTTTTTT. Translation gives CARSDRTPMNTGELFF. The chain links TRBV19 to TRBJ2-2; tentative D call: TRBD1 (6 bases). V lost 9 bases, J lost 1 base, and 18 bases lay in between. This CDR3 is built from 16 residues. CDR1 LNHDA and CDR2 SQIVND come from the germline V gene (reference sequence).

V is TRBV6-6 and J is TRBJ2-7; 9 bases fit TRBD2. Germline CDR1 and CDR2: MNHNY and SVGAGI (reference sequence). With V trimmed by 8 bases and J by 5 bases, 7 bases remained unmatched. This CDR3 is 13 amino acids long. CDR3 sequence: CASRSGGAHEQYF. The CDR3 DNA follows: TGTGCCAGCCGTAGCGGGGGAGCCCACGAGCAGTACTTC.

This clonotype was detected ten times or more. CDR3 loop: CSAPPGLAGVETQYF. The CDR3 bases are TGCAGTGCCCCCCCCGGACTAGCGGGAGTAGAGACCCAGTACTTC. The genes are TRBV20-1 and TRBJ2-5, with 13 bases lining up with TRBD2. V was clipped by 6 bases and J by 4 bases; unmatched bases: 8. The CDR3 length is 15 residues. Germline V gives CDR1 DFQATT, CDR2 SNEGSKA (reference sequence).

This clonotype counts as medium-sized (0.01 to 0.1%). CDR3 nucleotide sequence: TGTGCCAGCAGCTCCAATGGGCAGGGGAGCACAGATACGCAGTATTTT. Translating it yields CASSSNGQGSTDTQYF. This sequence joins TRBV7-6 and TRBJ2-3; a possible D gene is TRBD1 (6 bases). Trimming removed 4 bases from V and 0 bases from J, with 14 bases in between. CDR3 size: 16 residues. The germline V gene encodes CDR1 SGHVS and CDR2 FNYEAQ.

The genes are TRBV27 and TRBJ2-1; 7 nucleotides align to TRBD2. Trimming removed 0 bases from V and 15 bases from J; junction bases left unmatched: 11. This CDR3 region has 14 residues. CDR1 MNHEY and CDR2 SMNVEV come from the germline V gene (reference sequence). The CDR3 DNA reads as TGTGCCAGCAGTTTATCGACTAGCCCTGATCTCAGGTTCTTC. Amino acid sequence: CASSLSTSPDLRFF.

There are many counts of this clonotype. The chain links TRBV6-5 to TRBJ1-1; possibly TRBD1 for D (5 bases). The CDR3 runs 14 residues. Germline V gives CDR1 MNHEY, CDR2 SVGAGI. Trimming cost V 5 bases and J 5 bases, with 15 bases left between them. CDR3 region: CASSAGIGYTEAFF. The CDR3 coding sequence is TGTGCCAGCAGTGCAGGGATCGGGTATACTGAAGCTTTCTTT.

This clonotype showed up many times. The chain has TRBV7-9 and TRBJ2-5; 14 nucleotides line up with TRBD2. Germline CDR1 reads SEHNR; CDR2 reads FQNEAQ (reference sequence). The junction had 4 bases not matched to a gene; V was cut back by 5 bases and J by 5 bases. This CDR3 spans 15 amino acids. CDR3 in amino acids: CASSLGLAGAETQYF. For the CDR3, the DNA is TGTGCCAGCAGCCTGGGACTAGCGGGAGCGGAGACCCAGTACTTC.

This clonotype was seen ten or more times. The genes are TRBV12-3 or TRBV12-4 and TRBJ2-5, with D possibly being TRBD2 (5 bases). This CDR3 comprises 14 residues. Trimming removed 2 bases at V and 0 bases at J, with 7 bases between. DNA for the CDR3: TGTGCCAGCAGTTTAAGAGCGGACCAAGAGACCCAGTACTTC. It translates to CASSLRADQETQYF.

At least ten counts were recorded for this clonotype. This chain links TRBV13 with TRBJ1-1; the D is unclear. The CDR3 sequence is 14 residues long. CDR1 is PRHDT, CDR2 FYEKMQ, per germline (reference sequence). V was pared by 2 bases and J by 5 bases, with 12 bases between. This CDR3 is CASSLSRWGTEAFF. The DNA for the CDR3 is TGTGCCAGCAGCTTAAGTCGGTGGGGTACTGAAGCTTTCTTT.

This clonotype was seen ten or more times. This chain joins TRBV7-9 and TRBJ1-1; D unclear. Trimming pared 3 bases from V and 2 bases from J, leaving 19 bases between. From germline, CDR1 is SEHNR and CDR2 FQNEAQ (reference sequence). This CDR3 spans 17 amino acids. The CDR3 here is CASSFPIASSPNTEAFF. CDR3 coding DNA: TGTGCCAGCAGCTTCCCGATAGCCTCGTCCCCTAACACTGAAGCTTTCTTT.

This clonotype was seen ten or more times. The V and J genes are TRBV7-9 and TRBJ2-3; D is ambiguous. The CDR3 is 13 amino acids. The germline V and J ends were trimmed by 5 bases and 6 bases, with 12 bases remaining between them. Germline CDR1 is SEHNR and CDR2 is FQNEAQ (reference sequence). The CDR3 sequence is CASSPLVSDTQYF. For the CDR3, the DNA is TGTGCCAGCAGCCCCCTAGTAAGTGATACGCAGTATTTT.

This clonotype came up many times. The chain employs TRBV20-1 and TRBJ2-5; D is unclear. This CDR3 is 14 amino acids long. Trimming removed 3 bases at V and 5 bases at J, with 16 bases between. CDR1 and CDR2 from the germline V gene are DFQATT and SNEGSKA (reference sequence). CDR3 protein: CSARIEALLETQYF. The CDR3 nucleotides are TGCAGTGCTAGGATAGAGGCCCTTCTGGAGACCCAGTACTTC.

This clonotype was seen only a few times. The V gene is TRBV19, the J gene TRBJ2-3; TRBD2 agrees at 14 bases. J lost 6 bases, V lost 0 bases, and 8 bases had no gene match. Per germline, CDR1 LNHDA and CDR2 SQIVND (reference sequence). CDR3 length: 18 residues. CDR3 bases: TGTGCCAGTAGTATAGATGGCTTCGGGACTAGCGGGAGTGATACGCAGTATTTT. Residues: CASSIDGFGTSGSDTQYF. The entire variable domain, with the rest obtained from reference TRBV19 and TRBJ2-3, is as follows: DGGITQSPKYLFRKEGQNVTLSCEQNLNHDAMYWYRQDPGQGLRLIYYSQIVNDFQKGDIAEGYSVSREKKESFPLTVTSAQKNPTAFYLCASSIDGFGTSGSDTQYFGPGTRLTVL.

This clonotype was detected ten times or more. The rearrangement links TRBV28 to TRBJ1-1, with unresolved D. Germline lookup yields CDR1 MDHEN and CDR2 SYDVKM. Trimming stripped 2 bases from V and 10 bases from J, with 11 bases between. This CDR3 region has 12 residues. CDR3 in amino acids: CASSLLASTAFF. CDR3 sequence (DNA): TGTGCCAGCAGTTTACTCGCCTCGACAGCTTTCTTT. The complete variable domain, with remaining parts taken from reference TRBV28 and TRBJ1-1, reads DVKVTQSSRYLVKRTGEKVFLECVQDMDHENMFWYRQDPGLGLRLIYFSYDVKMKEKGDIPEGYSVSREKKERFSLILESASTNQTSMYLCASSLLASTAFFGQGTRLTVV.

This clonotype appeared many times. The chain combines TRBV25-1 with TRBJ1-2; tentatively, D is TRBD1 (6 bases). Germline V lookup: CDR1 MGHDK, CDR2 SYGVNS. Trimming took off 7 bases at V and 8 bases at J, with 20 bases between the two ends. The CDR3 has 14 amino acids. Here the CDR3 DNA reads TGTGCCAGCAAACGGCAGGGACAAGCAGGGGGCTACACCTTC. Encoded protein: CASKRQGQAGGYTF.

This clonotype was seen more than once but under ten times. The chain links TRBV7-2 to TRBJ2-5; no clear D. Trimming removed 1 base at V and 7 bases at J, with 10 bases between. The CDR3 sequence is 13 residues long. Germline assignment: CDR1 SGHTA and CDR2 FQGNSA. The CDR3 DNA reads as TGTGCCAGCAGCTTAGTCCGCATCGGGACCCAGTACTTC. This translates into CASSLVRIGTQYF.

This clonotype was found many times. This chain links TRBV6-2 or TRBV6-3 with TRBJ2-7; D ambiguous. The CDR3 has 14 amino acids. The germline gives CDR1 MNHEY, CDR2 SVGEGT. V gave up 0 bases and J gave up 0 bases, with 6 bases separating them. The CDR3 nucleotides are TGTGCCAGCAGTTACTCGAGCAGCTCCTACGAGCAGTACGTC. The encoded protein is CASSYSSSSYEQYV.

This clonotype appeared many times. The CDR3 coding sequence is TGTGCCAGCAGTGAACAGGGGAACACCGGGGAGCTGTTTTTT. Its translation: CASSEQGNTGELFF. The chain joins TRBV6-1 to TRBJ2-2, with D tentatively TRBD1 (5 bases). V was shortened by 2 bases and J by 1 base, with 5 bases between the two germline ends. This CDR3 comprises 14 residues. Looked up from germline, CDR1 is MNHNS and CDR2 is SASEGT.

A few counts support this clonotype. The chain employs TRBV18 and TRBJ1-1, with 9 bases identical to TRBD1. Germline CDR1 and CDR2: KGHSH and LQKENI. V was clipped by 3 bases and J by 2 bases; unmatched bases: 4. CDR3 size: 15 residues. The CDR3 protein is CASSPGTGYNTEAFF. CDR3 DNA sequence: TGTGCCAGCTCACCCGGGACAGGGTATAACACTGAAGCTTTCTTT.

The rearrangement uses TRBV28 and TRBJ1-1; unclear D gene. Trimming shortened V by 2 bases and J by 1 base, and 8 bases separated the two germline ends. The CDR3 loop spans 14 amino acids. Germline lookup yields CDR1 MDHEN and CDR2 SYDVKM. CDR3 loop: CASSLARSNTEAFF. CDR3 in DNA: TGTGCCAGCAGTTTAGCCAGGTCGAACACTGAAGCTTTCTTT.

This clonotype was detected many times. The chain employs TRBV20-1 and TRBJ2-1, with D perhaps matching TRBD2 (5 bases). CDR3 size: 12 residues. V was clipped by 1 base and J by 8 bases, with 9 bases between them. Germline loops: CDR1 DFQATT, CDR2 SNEGSKA (reference sequence). The CDR3 region is CSARVQRDEQFF. The CDR3 bases are TGCAGTGCTAGAGTCCAGAGGGATGAGCAGTTCTTC.

There are many counts of this clonotype. The chain couples TRBV7-9 to TRBJ1-1; 8 nucleotides align to TRBD1. CDR3 length equals 15 residues. The V and J ends lost 6 bases and 2 bases, in that order; junction bases with no gene match: 8. The germline gives CDR1 SEHNR, CDR2 FQNEAQ (reference sequence). CDR3 sequence reads: CASRSDRGTNTEAFF. CDR3 in DNA: TGTGCCAGCAGGTCCGACAGGGGAACTAACACTGAAGCTTTCTTT.